One and the same sample provided the 8 T cell receptor beta chains below, sequenced in a study of cytomegalovirus exposure and HLA in healthy donors. A multiplex PCR was run with 60 Vbeta primers and 13 Jbeta primers. This table comes from immunoSEQ multiplex PCR, and its TCRdb copy is limited to in-frame clones, with some not included. The sample has roughly 110,000 clones, 70% to 80% seen once. Sequenced sample: PBMCs. Every receptor here comes from a human donor in good health.

The CDR3 is CASSVPNGETQYF. CDR3 coding DNA: TGTGCCAGCAGCGTTCCCAACGGGGAGACCCAGTACTTC. The chain carries TRBV9 and TRBJ2-5; no firm D call. This CDR3 has 13 residues. V gave up 2 bases and J gave up 5 bases, with 10 bases separating them. Germline values: CDR1 SGDLS, CDR2 YYNGEE.

The chain has TRBV6-5 and TRBJ1-6; 7 nucleotides line up with TRBD1. The CDR3 contains 13 residues. The ends lost 4 bases at V and 10 bases at J; junction bases unmatched: 4. The germline V gene has CDR1 MNHEY and CDR2 SVGAGI. CDR3 sequence reads: CASSLTGLSPLHF. The CDR3 DNA sequence: TGTGCCAGCAGTTTGACAGGGTTGTCACCCCTCCACTTT.

The V gene is TRBV19, the J gene TRBJ1-5; D possibly corresponds to TRBD1 (5 bases). Between the trimmed V and J ends, which lost 3 bases and 1 base, there was a span of 10 bases. The germline V gene has CDR1 LNHDA and CDR2 SQIVND (reference sequence). CDR3 length: 15 amino acids. CDR3 in DNA: TGTGCCAGTAGTATGGGGCAGCCGAGCAATCAGCCCCAGCATTTT. Translation gives CASSMGQPSNQPQHF.

In its sample, this clone was seen a few times. The genes are TRBV27 and TRBJ2-2; TRBD2 aligns across 8 bases. This CDR3 contains 18 residues. V was pared by 6 bases and J by 5 bases, with 17 bases of the junction left unmatched. The germline V gene has CDR1 MNHEY and CDR2 SMNVEV (reference sequence). This CDR3 is CASSLFPPGRDWTGELFF. The CDR3, as DNA: TGTGCCAGCAGCCTATTCCCCCCCGGGAGGGACTGGACCGGGGAGCTGTTTTTT.

This clone has a handful of counts. The chain combines TRBV5-6 with TRBJ2-7, with D perhaps matching TRBD2 (5 bases). The CDR3 consists of 15 residues. Per the germline V gene, CDR1 is SGHDT and CDR2 is YYEEEE. Trimming took off 6 bases at V and 2 bases at J, with 18 bases between the two ends. The CDR3 coding sequence is TGTGCCAGCATCGGCGGGTACGGACGGCCCTACGAGCAGTACTTC. Translated, it gives CASIGGYGRPYEQYF.

V usage is TRBV4-3 and J usage is TRBJ2-7, with D maybe TRBD2 (7 bases). The length of the CDR3 is 16 residues. Per the germline V gene, CDR1 is LGHNA and CDR2 is YSLEER. Trimming stripped 4 bases from V and 0 bases from J, with 16 bases between. The CDR3 nucleotides read TGCGCCAGCAGCCGGGGGGGGACACACAGCTCCTACGAGCAGTACTTC. Translation gives CASSRGGTHSSYEQYF.

V is TRBV28 and J is TRBJ1-5; unclear D gene. V lost 4 bases and J 6 bases, leaving 16 bases between the germline ends. The CDR3 runs 15 residues. In germline, CDR1 is MDHEN, CDR2 SYDVKM. CDR3 bases: TGTGCCAGCAGTTCCCCCCCGACACGCACTCAGCCCCAGCATTTT. Protein: CASSSPPTRTQPQHF.

The CDR3: CASSLQTSPSYEQYF. The CDR3 DNA is TGTGCCAGCAGTTTGCAAACTAGCCCCTCCTACGAGCAGTACTTC. The chain is built from TRBV5-4 and TRBJ2-7, with D maybe TRBD2 (6 bases). V shed 5 bases and J shed 0 bases, with 15 bases lying between them. CDR1 and CDR2 (germline): SGHNT, YYREEE (reference sequence). The CDR3 is made up of 15 amino acids.